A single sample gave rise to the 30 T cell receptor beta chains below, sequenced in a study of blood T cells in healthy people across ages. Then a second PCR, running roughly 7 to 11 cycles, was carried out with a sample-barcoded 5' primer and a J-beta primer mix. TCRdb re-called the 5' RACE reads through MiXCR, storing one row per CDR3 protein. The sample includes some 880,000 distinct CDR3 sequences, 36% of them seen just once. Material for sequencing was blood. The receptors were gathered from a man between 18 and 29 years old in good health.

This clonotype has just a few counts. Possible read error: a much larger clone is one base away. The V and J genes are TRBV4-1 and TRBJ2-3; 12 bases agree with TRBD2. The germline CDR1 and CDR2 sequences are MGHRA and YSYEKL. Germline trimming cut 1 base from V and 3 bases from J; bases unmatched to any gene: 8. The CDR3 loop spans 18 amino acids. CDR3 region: CASSQGLAGGPCTDTQYF. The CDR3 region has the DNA TGCGCCAGCAGCCAAGGGCTAGCGGGGGGGCCTTGTACAGATACGCAGTATTTT.

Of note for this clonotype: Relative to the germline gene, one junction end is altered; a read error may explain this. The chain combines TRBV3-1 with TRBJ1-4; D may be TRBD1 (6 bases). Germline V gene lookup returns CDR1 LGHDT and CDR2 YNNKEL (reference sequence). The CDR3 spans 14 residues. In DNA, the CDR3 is TGTGCCAGCACACCAGGGGCAACTAATGGAAAACTGTTTTTT. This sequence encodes CASTPGATNGKLFF.

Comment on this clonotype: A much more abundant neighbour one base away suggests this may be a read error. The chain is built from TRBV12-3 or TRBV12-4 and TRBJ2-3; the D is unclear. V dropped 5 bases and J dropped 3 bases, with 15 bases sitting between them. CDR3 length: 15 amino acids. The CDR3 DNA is TGTGCCAGCAGTCCCGCCCGCGTCAAGACAGATACGCAGTATTTT. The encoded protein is CASSPARVKTDTQYF.

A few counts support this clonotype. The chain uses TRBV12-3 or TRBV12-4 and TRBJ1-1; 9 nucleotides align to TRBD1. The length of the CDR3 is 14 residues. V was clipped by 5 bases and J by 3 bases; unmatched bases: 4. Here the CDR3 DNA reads TGTGCCAGCAGTGCGGGACAGGGCCACACTGAAGCTTTCTTT. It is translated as CASSAGQGHTEAFF.

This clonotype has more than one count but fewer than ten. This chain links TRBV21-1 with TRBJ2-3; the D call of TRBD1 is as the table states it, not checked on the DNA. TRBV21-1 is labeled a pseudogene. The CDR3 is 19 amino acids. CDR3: CASSTRTKDRGLCTDTQYF. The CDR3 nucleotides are TGTGCCAGCAGCACCCGGACAAAAGACAGGGGACTTTGCACAGATACGCAGTATTTT.

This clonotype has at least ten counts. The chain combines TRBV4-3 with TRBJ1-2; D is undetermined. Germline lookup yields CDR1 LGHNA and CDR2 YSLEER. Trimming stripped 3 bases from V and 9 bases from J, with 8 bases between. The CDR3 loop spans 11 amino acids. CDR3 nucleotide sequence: TGCGCCAGCAGCCAGGGTGATAGCTACACCTTC. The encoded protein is CASSQGDSYTF.

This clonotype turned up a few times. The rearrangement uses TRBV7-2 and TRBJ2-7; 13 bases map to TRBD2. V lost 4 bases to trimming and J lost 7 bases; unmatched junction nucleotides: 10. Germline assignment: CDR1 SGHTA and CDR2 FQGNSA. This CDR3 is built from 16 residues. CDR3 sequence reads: CASSSAGLAGNNEQYF. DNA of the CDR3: TGTGCCAGCAGCTCTGCGGGACTAGCGGGGAACAATGAGCAGTACTTC.

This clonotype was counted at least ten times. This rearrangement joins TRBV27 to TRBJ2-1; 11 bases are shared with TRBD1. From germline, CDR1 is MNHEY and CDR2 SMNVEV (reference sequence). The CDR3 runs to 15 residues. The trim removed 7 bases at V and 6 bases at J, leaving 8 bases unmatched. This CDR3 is CASKRTGGFGNEQFF. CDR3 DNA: TGTGCCAGCAAAAGGACAGGGGGCTTTGGCAATGAGCAGTTCTTC.

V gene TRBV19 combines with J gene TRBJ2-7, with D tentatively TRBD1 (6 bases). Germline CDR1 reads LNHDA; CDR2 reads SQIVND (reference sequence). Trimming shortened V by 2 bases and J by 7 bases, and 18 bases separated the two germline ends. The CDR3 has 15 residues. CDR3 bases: TGTGCCAGTAGTATATCTTCTCTCAGGGGCCATGAGCAGTACTTC. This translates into CASSISSLRGHEQYF.

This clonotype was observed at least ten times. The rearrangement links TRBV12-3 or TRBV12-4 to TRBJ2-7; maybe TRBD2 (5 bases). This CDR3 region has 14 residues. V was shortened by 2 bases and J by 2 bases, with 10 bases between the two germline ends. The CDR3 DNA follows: TGTGCCAGCAGTTTATCGGGGTTGACCTACGAGCAGTACTTC. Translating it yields CASSLSGLTYEQYF.

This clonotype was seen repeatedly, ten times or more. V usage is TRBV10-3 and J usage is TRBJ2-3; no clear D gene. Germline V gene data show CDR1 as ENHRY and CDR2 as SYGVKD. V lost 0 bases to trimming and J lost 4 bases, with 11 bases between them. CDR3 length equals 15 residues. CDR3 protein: CAISESVGDADTQYF. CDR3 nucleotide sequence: TGTGCCATCAGTGAGTCCGTAGGAGATGCAGATACGCAGTATTTT.

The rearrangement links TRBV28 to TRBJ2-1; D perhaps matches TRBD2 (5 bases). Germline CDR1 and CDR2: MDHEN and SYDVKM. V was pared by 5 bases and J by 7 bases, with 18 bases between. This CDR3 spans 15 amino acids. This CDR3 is CASSPAGQAHNEQFF. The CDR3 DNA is TGTGCCAGCAGTCCGGCGGGCCAGGCTCATAATGAGCAGTTCTTC.

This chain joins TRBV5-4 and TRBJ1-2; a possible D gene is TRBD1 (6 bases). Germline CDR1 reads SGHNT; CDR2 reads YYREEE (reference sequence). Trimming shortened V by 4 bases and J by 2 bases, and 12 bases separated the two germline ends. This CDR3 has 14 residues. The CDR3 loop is CASSRGHLNYGYTF. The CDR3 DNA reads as TGTGCCAGCAGCCGGGGACACTTGAACTATGGCTACACCTTC.

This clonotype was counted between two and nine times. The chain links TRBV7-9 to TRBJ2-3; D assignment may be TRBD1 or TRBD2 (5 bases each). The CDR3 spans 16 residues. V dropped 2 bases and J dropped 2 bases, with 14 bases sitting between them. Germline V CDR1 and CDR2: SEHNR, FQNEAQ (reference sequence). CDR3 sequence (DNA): TGTGCCAGCAGCTTATTGCCGGGGACCTACACAGATACGCAGTATTTT. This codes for CASSLLPGTYTDTQYF.

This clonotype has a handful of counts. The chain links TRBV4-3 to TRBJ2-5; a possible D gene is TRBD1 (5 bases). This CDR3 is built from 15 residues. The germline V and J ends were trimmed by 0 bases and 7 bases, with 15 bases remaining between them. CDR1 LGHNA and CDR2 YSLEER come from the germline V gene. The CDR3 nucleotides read TGCGCCAGCAGCCAAGACGTCCACGCCCAGGGGACCCAGTACTTC. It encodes CASSQDVHAQGTQYF.

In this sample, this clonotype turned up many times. CDR3 nucleotide sequence: TGCAGTGCTAGCCCCCCGAATCAGCCCCAGCATTTT. Translated, it gives CSASPPNQPQHF. The gene calls are TRBV20-1 and TRBJ1-5; the D is unclear. The V gene's germline CDR1 is DFQATT and CDR2 SNEGSKA (reference sequence). The CDR3 is made up of 12 amino acids. V gave up 3 bases and J gave up 4 bases, with 7 bases separating them.

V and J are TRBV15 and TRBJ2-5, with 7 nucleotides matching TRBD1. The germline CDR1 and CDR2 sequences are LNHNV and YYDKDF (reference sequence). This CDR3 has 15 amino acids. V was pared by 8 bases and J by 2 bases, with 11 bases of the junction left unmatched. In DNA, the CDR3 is TGTGCCACCGGATCGACAGGGCTAAGGCAAGAGACCCAGTACTTC. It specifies CATGSTGLRQETQYF.

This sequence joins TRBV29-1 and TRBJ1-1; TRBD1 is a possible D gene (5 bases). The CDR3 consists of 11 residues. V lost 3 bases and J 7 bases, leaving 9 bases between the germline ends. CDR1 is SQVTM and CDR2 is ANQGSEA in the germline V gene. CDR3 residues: CSVDRGVEAFF. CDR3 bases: TGCAGCGTTGACAGAGGGGTTGAAGCTTTCTTT.

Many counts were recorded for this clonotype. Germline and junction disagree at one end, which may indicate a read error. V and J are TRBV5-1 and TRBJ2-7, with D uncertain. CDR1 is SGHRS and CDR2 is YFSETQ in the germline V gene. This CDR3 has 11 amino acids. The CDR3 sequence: CASRLGYEQYF. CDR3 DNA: TGCGCCAGCAGGTTGGGGTACGAGCAGTACTTC.

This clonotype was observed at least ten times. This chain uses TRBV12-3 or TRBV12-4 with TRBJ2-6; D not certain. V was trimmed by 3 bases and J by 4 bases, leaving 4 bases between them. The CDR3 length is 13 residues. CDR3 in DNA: TGTGCCAGCAGTTTTTCAGGGGCCAACGTCCTGACTTTC. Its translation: CASSFSGANVLTF.

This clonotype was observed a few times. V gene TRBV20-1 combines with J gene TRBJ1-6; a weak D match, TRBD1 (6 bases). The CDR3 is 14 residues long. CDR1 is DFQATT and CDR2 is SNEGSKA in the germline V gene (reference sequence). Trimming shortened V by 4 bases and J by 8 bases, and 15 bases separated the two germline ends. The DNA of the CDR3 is TGCAGTGCTACCTTTACAGGGACTGATTCACCCCTCCACTTT. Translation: CSATFTGTDSPLHF.

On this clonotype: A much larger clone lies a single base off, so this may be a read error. CDR3 nucleotides: TGTGCCAGCAGCGAAACCGGGACCTACTACGAGCAGTTCTTC. Encoded protein: CASSETGTYYEQFF. The rearrangement uses TRBV7-2 and TRBJ2-1; D is perhaps TRBD1 or TRBD2 (5 bases each). Germline V gives CDR1 SGHTA, CDR2 FQGNSA. V shed 5 bases and J shed 10 bases, with 18 bases lying between them. The CDR3 runs to 14 residues.

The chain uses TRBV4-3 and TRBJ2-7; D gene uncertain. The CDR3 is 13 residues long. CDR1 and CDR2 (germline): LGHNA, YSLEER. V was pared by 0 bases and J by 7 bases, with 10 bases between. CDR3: CASSQDSFREQYF. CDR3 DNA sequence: TGCGCCAGCAGCCAAGATTCCTTCCGGGAGCAGTACTTC.

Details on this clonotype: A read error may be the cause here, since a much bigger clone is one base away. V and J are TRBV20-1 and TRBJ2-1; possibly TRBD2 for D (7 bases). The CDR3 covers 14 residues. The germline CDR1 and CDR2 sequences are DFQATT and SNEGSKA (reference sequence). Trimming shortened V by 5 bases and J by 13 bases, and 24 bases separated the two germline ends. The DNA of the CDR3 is TGCAGTGCTCAGAGTGGGGGGGCCTCAGAGACCCAGTTCTTC. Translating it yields CSAQSGGASETQFF.

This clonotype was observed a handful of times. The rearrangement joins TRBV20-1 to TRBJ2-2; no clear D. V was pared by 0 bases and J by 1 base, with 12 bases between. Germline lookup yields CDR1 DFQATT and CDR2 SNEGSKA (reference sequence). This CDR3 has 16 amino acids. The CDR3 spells CSARDRTLGNTGELFF. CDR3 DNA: TGCAGTGCTAGAGATAGGACGCTGGGGAACACCGGGGAGCTGTTTTTT.

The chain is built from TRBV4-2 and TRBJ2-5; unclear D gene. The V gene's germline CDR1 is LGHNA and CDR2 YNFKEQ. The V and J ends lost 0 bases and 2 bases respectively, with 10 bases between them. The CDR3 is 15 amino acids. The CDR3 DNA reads TGTGCCAGCAGCCAAGAGGGTCCCGTACAAGAGACCCAGTACTTC. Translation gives CASSQEGPVQETQYF.

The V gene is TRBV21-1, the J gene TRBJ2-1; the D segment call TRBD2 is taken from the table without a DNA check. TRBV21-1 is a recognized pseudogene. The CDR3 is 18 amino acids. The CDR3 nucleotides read TGTGCCAGCAGCGCCCTAGGGACTAGCGGGGGGGCGGCCAATGAGCAGTTCTTC. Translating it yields CASSALGTSGGAANEQFF.

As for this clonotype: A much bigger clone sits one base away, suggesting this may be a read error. The DNA for the CDR3 is TGCGCCAGCAGCCGAGGACAGGGCTCTATAACAGATACGCAGTATTTT. It yields the protein CASSRGQGSITDTQYF. The chain recombines TRBV4-3 with TRBJ2-3; 8 bases are shared with TRBD1. Germline loops: CDR1 LGHNA, CDR2 YSLEER. The CDR3 is 16 residues long. V lost 4 bases to trimming and J lost 3 bases; unmatched junction nucleotides: 9.

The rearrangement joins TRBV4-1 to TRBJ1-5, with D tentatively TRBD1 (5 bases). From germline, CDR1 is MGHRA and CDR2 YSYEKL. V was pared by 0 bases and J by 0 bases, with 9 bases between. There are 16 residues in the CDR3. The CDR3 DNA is TGCGCCAGCAGCCAAGAGGGGACTGTTAGCAATCAGCCCCAGCATTTT. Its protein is CASSQEGTVSNQPQHF.

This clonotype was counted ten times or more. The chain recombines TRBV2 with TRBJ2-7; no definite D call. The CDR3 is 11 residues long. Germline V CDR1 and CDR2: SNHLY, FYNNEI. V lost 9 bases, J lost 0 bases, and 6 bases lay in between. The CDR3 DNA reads TGTGCCAGTGGCGGCTCCTACGAGCAGTACTTC. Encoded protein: CASGGSYEQYF.